The sequence of this TCR beta chain was determined in a study of neurological immune-mediated disorders. This clonotype showed up many times. Its antigen is still unknown. Libraries used 2 million unsorted PBMCs kept frozen in RNAlater. Every sequencing run drew on 15-18 subjects and yielded over 200 million TCR-beta sequences. A single record per CDR3 protein comes from TCRdb applying MiXCR to the 5' RACE reads. The table has tens of thousands of distinct CDR3 sequences, under 5% seen once; the top ten hold just over 2.5%. The study, taken as a whole, reports: Phylogenetically, 18 of 34 multiple sclerosis patients' repertoires fell into one related-CDR3 cluster, a possible signature. None of the CDR3 amino acid sequences found in expanded clones was shared across subjects. This suggests that the TCR-beta repertoires were private in all groups.

Sequenced input: PBMCs. This receptor was taken from a man aged 45-60 years with multiple sclerosis.

The CDR3 DNA reads as TGCAGTGCTAGTTGGCGGAGCTATAGCAATCAGCCCCAGCATTTT. Translated: CSASWRSYSNQPQHF. This chain uses TRBV20-1 with TRBJ1-5, with D unclear. Germline CDR1 and CDR2: DFQATT and SNEGSKA (reference sequence). This CDR3 has 15 amino acids. Trimming took off 3 bases at V and 0 bases at J, with 12 bases between the two ends.